Below are 20 T cell receptor beta chains sequenced from a single sample in a study of T cell responses to AZD1222 COVID-19 vaccine. Clones were read by immunoSEQ multiplex PCR, and TCRdb kept only the in-frame ones, dropping some. This table has about 68,000 clones, 88% appearing once. Sample: peripheral blood, taken on day 0 of AZD1222 vaccination. The source is an adult in good health.

The chain employs TRBV7-8 and TRBJ1-1, with D tentatively TRBD1 (5 bases). Trimming took off 5 bases at V and 0 bases at J, with 16 bases between the two ends. CDR1 is SGHVS, CDR2 FQNEAQ, per germline. The CDR3 covers 16 residues. The CDR3 reads CASSPGTGFMNTEAFF. The CDR3 nucleotides are TGTGCCAGCAGCCCCGGGACGGGCTTCATGAACACTGAAGCTTTCTTT.

The J gene is TRBJ1-4, the V gene TRBV2; D is perhaps TRBD1 (5 bases). This CDR3 comprises 14 residues. CDR1 SNHLY and CDR2 FYNNEI come from the germline V gene. Between the trimmed V and J ends, which lost 8 bases and 7 bases, there was a span of 17 bases. Here the CDR3 DNA reads TGTGCCAGCGGAGATTCTACGGGGGGTGAAAAACTGTTTTTT. Its translation: CASGDSTGGEKLFF.

Comment on this clone: The same CDR3 arises from other DNA sequences in this sample as well. V is TRBV5-1 and J is TRBJ1-2; D gene uncertain. Germline V gives CDR1 SGHRS, CDR2 YFSETQ. The CDR3 has 13 residues. V lost 0 bases to trimming and J lost 0 bases, with 3 bases between them. The CDR3 nucleotides read TGCGCCAGCAGCTTGGCACCTAACTATGGCTACACCTTC. Protein sequence: CASSLAPNYGYTF.

J is TRBJ1-2 and V is TRBV25-1; D remains ambiguous. The ends were cut back, 1 base at V and 4 bases at J, with 10 bases in the middle. In germline, CDR1 is MGHDK, CDR2 SYGVNS. The CDR3 runs 14 residues. The CDR3 sequence is CASSESTASYGYTF. The CDR3 bases are TGTGCCAGCAGTGAATCCACAGCCTCCTATGGCTACACCTTC.

The CDR3 protein is CASSQPLSRDNYGYTF. The DNA for the CDR3 is TGCGCCAGCAGCCAACCCCTAAGCAGAGATAACTATGGCTACACCTTC. The genes are TRBV4-1 and TRBJ1-2; D uncertain. Trimming left V 2 bases short and J 1 base short, with 14 bases between. This CDR3 comprises 16 residues. In germline, CDR1 is MGHRA, CDR2 YSYEKL.

This sequence joins TRBV6-5 and TRBJ2-1; TRBD1 or TRBD2 may be the D gene (6 bases each). V shed 10 bases and J shed 2 bases, with 12 bases lying between them. This CDR3 is built from 13 residues. Per the germline V gene, CDR1 is MNHEY and CDR2 is SVGAGI. CDR3 sequence (DNA): TGTGCCATCGGAGGGGGGCCCTACAATGAGCAGTTCTTC. Translated: CAIGGGPYNEQFF.

The chain has TRBV2 and TRBJ1-6, with TRBD1 as a possible D gene (5 bases). V dropped 6 bases and J dropped 7 bases, with 13 bases sitting between them. Germline CDR1 and CDR2: SNHLY and FYNNEI. CDR3 length: 14 residues. CDR3 sequence: CASRDLGPNSPLHF. The CDR3 nucleotides read TGTGCCAGCAGGGACTTGGGGCCGAATTCACCCCTCCACTTT.

This clone was observed a single time. The genes are TRBV7-9 and TRBJ2-2; D gene ambiguous. CDR3 length: 13 residues. Trimming shortened V by 2 bases and J by 4 bases, and 5 bases separated the two germline ends. Germline V gene sequence: CDR1 SEHNR, CDR2 FQNEAQ (reference sequence). The DNA for the CDR3 is TGTGCCAGCAGCTTAACGGCCACCGGGGAGCTGTTTTTT. It is translated as CASSLTATGELFF.

The CDR3 bases are TGCGCCAGCAGCCAAGTGGTGGGGCTCGGGGATGAGCAGTTCTTC. It codes for CASSQVVGLGDEQFF. This rearrangement joins TRBV4-1 to TRBJ2-1, with D perhaps given as TRBD1 or TRBD2 (5 bases each). V was pared by 1 base and J by 8 bases, with 15 bases between. Germline CDR1 MGHRA, CDR2 YSYEKL. The CDR3 totals 15 residues.

The chain joins TRBV5-1 to TRBJ2-5; D is perhaps TRBD2 (6 bases). Germline CDR1 reads SGHRS; CDR2 reads YFSETQ. V lost 1 base to trimming and J lost 3 bases, with 22 bases between them. There are 18 residues in the CDR3. Here the CDR3 reads CASSLYPLGRGAEETQYF. CDR3 in DNA: TGCGCCAGCAGCTTGTACCCCCTTGGGCGGGGCGCCGAAGAGACCCAGTACTTC. Using reference TRBV5-1 and TRBJ2-5 for the parts outside the CDR3, the full variable domain is KAGVTQTPRYLIKTRGQQVTLSCSPISGHRSVSWYQQTPGQGLQFLFEYFSETQRNKGNFPGRFSGRQFSNSRSEMNVSTLELGDSALYLCASSLYPLGRGAEETQYFGPGTRLLVL.

V usage is TRBV5-4 and J usage is TRBJ2-1; D is possibly TRBD2 (6 bases). Germline CDR1 is SGHNT and CDR2 is YYREEE (reference sequence). The CDR3 spans 14 residues. Trimming took 3 bases from V and 5 from J, leaving 12 bases between them. The CDR3 bases are TGTGCCAGCAGCTCGGGACTTTCTGACAATGAGCAGTTCTTC. It yields the protein CASSSGLSDNEQFF. Full variable domain (outside the CDR3, taken from reference TRBV5-4 and TRBJ2-1): ETGVTQSPTHLIKTRGQQVTLRCSSQSGHNTVSWYQQALGQGPQFIFQYYREEENGRGNFPPRFSGLQFPNYSSELNVNALELDDSALYLCASSSGLSDNEQFFGPGTRLTVL.

The rearrangement uses TRBV12-5 and TRBJ1-2, with TRBD1 matching over 7 bases. The CDR3 extends over 13 amino acids. CDR1 and CDR2 (germline): LGHNT, FRNRAP. Unmatched junction bases numbered 8, after V lost 6 bases and J lost 7 bases. The CDR3 coding sequence is TGTGCTAGTGGCATCTCAGGGGGACCTGGCTACACCTTC. It encodes CASGISGGPGYTF.

The chain uses TRBV7-9 and TRBJ1-1; perhaps TRBD1 as D (6 bases). Trimming removed 5 bases at V and 2 bases at J, with 12 bases between. Germline CDR1 SEHNR, CDR2 FQNEAQ (reference sequence). The CDR3 consists of 14 residues. CDR3 region: CASSMTGSNTEAFF. The CDR3 coding sequence is TGTGCCAGCAGCATGACAGGAAGCAACACTGAAGCTTTCTTT.

DNA of the CDR3: TGTGCCAGCAGCTCTTACGGGAACACTGAAGCTTTCTTT. Protein: CASSSYGNTEAFF. The J gene is TRBJ1-1, the V gene TRBV11-2; D not resolved. V was cut by 4 bases and J by 1 base, with 7 bases left in between. This CDR3 spans 13 amino acids. CDR1 and CDR2 (germline): SGHAT, FQNNGV.

The chain links TRBV6-6 to TRBJ1-5, with D possibly TRBD1 on 6 matching bases. CDR3 length: 15 residues. The V and J ends lost 6 bases and 1 base respectively, with 13 bases between them. Germline lookup yields CDR1 MNHNY and CDR2 SVGAGI (reference sequence). CDR3 protein: CASRRTAESNQPQHF. CDR3 nucleotide sequence: TGTGCCAGCAGGAGGACAGCAGAGAGCAATCAGCCCCAGCATTTT.

The chain is built from TRBV6-4 and TRBJ2-2, with no clear D. Trimming left V 0 bases short and J 4 bases short, with 3 bases between. In germline, CDR1 is MRHNA, CDR2 SNTAGT. The length of the CDR3 is 13 residues. The CDR3 DNA reads as TGTGCCAGCAGTGACTCGGTCACCGGGGAGCTGTTTTTT. It translates to CASSDSVTGELFF.

J is TRBJ2-7 and V is TRBV2; D might be TRBD1 (6 bases). Trimming removed 7 bases from V and 2 bases from J, with 18 bases in between. Germline assignment: CDR1 SNHLY and CDR2 FYNNEI. The CDR3 totals 15 residues. This CDR3 reads CASNYRESSTYEQYF. In DNA, the CDR3 is TGTGCCAGCAATTACAGGGAGTCCTCTACCTACGAGCAGTACTTC.

This clone showed up just once. This chain uses TRBV15 with TRBJ1-2; TRBD1 matches 8 bases. Per the germline V gene, CDR1 is LNHNV and CDR2 is YYDKDF (reference sequence). With 2 bases clipped from V and 6 bases from J, the junction kept 2 bases outside the gene matches. The CDR3 consists of 13 residues. CDR3 coding DNA: TGTGCCACCAGCAGAAACAGGGGGGATGGCTACACCTTC. Protein product: CATSRNRGDGYTF. Complete variable domain (other parts from reference TRBV15 and TRBJ1-2): DAMVIQNPRYQVTQFGKPVTLSCSQTLNHNVMYWYQQKSSQAPKLLFHYYDKDFNNEADTPDNFQSRRPNTSFCFLDIRSPGLGDTAMYLCATSRNRGDGYTFGSGTRLTVV.

This rearrangement joins TRBV6-4 to TRBJ2-6, with TRBD2 matching 10 bases. V was pared by 3 bases and J by 0 bases, with 2 bases of the junction left unmatched. The CDR3 is 17 amino acids. Germline lookup yields CDR1 MRHNA and CDR2 SNTAGT. CDR3 coding DNA: TGTGCCAGCAGTGAAGGGACTAGCGTCTCTGGGGCCAACGTCCTGACTTTC. The encoded protein is CASSEGTSVSGANVLTF.

The V call is TRBV28, the J call TRBJ2-1; tentatively, D is TRBD1 or TRBD2 (6 bases each). CDR1 MDHEN and CDR2 SYDVKM come from the germline V gene. Trimming cost V 7 bases and J 7 bases, with 11 bases left between them. The CDR3 covers 12 residues. The CDR3 spells CASITGRNEQFF. CDR3 DNA: TGTGCCAGCATTACAGGGAGGAATGAGCAGTTCTTC.